The following is a T cell receptor (beta chain) sequence with its context. This entry comes from a study of blood T cell repertoires in COVID-19. Whole-study context: The cDNA or gDNA used as material had been derived from T cells, B-cell-depleted T cells, or PBMCs.

Per the study methods: For nucleated cells, counts were estimated from reference gene primer amplification. Using immunoSEQ multiplex PCR, the repertoire was profiled, and TCRdb retains in-frame clones only, with some absent. Clonal size and the V and J genes are those of that table, whereas D and trimming came from the DNA. The sample contains over 150,000 clones, 84% of which appear only once. The sequence was obtained from a human donor in a cohort sampled during active COVID-19. Material: peripheral blood.

The CDR3 DNA sequence: TGTGCCAGCAGCCTCCGATCTAGCGGGAGCATGTCAGATACGCAGTATTTT. Encoded protein: CASSLRSSGSMSDTQYF. This chain links TRBV11-2 with TRBJ2-3; 10 positions agree with TRBD2. Germline V gives CDR1 SGHAT, CDR2 FQNNGV. J was trimmed by 4 bases and V by 5 bases; bases with no gene match: 12. The CDR3 has 17 residues.